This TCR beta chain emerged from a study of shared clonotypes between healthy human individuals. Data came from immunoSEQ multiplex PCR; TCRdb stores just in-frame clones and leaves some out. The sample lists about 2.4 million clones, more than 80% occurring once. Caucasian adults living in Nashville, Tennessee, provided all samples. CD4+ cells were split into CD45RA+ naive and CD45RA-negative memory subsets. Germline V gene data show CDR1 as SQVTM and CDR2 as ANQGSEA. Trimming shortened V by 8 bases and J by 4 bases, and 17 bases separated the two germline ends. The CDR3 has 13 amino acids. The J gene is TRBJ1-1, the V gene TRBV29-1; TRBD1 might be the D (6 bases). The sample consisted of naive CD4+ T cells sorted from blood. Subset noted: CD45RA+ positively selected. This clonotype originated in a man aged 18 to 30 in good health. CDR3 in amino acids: CSFDQQGPTEAFF. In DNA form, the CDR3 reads TGCAGCTTCGATCAGCAGGGGCCCACTGAAGCTTTCTTT.